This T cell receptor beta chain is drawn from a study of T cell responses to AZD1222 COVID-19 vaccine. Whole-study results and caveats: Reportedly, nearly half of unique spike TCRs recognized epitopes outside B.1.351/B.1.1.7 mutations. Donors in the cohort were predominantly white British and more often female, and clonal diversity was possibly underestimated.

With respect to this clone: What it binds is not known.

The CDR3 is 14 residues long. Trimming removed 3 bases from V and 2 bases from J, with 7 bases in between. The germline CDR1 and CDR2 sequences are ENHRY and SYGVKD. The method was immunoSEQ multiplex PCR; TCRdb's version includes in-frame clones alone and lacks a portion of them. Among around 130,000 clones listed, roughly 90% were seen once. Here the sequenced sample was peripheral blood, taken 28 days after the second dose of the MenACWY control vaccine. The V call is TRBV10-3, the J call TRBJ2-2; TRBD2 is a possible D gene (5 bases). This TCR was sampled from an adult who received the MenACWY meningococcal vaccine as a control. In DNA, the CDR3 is TGTGCCATCAGTGAAAGCGGAAACACCGGGGAGCTGTTTTTT. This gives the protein CAISESGNTGELFF.